This T cell receptor (beta chain) was documented in a study of metastatic and nonmetastatic thyroid tumors. Study background: Repertoire data that came from the blood and tumor or nodule tissue of malignant and benign thyroid patients were compared. General study results and limits: Within blood and tumor, benign nodules reportedly had significantly lower TCR beta diversity than malignant thyroid tumors did.

Comments on this clone: The target antigen is unknown.

Per the original data handling: Using the CDR3 differences seen across clinicopathological groups, the authors built a distant-metastasis classifier for papillary thyroid cancer, which was meant to discriminate distant-metastatic patients. With MiXCR, TCRdb called clones anew from the PCR reads. The V and J calls here are based on TCRdb, not the publication. The table shows 30,000 to 35,000 clones, with approximately 32% occurring only once. Patients underwent thyroid surgery, and none had received any treatment before it. Germline CDR1 reads DFQATT; CDR2 reads SNEGSKA (reference sequence). J lost 9 bases, V lost 1 base, and 7 bases had no gene match. The length of the CDR3 is 14 residues.

This receptor was obtained from a female donor with papillary thyroid cancer or a benign thyroid nodule (not recorded which). Some clones in this sample may be carry-over from other donors' samples. The rearrangement joins TRBV20-1 to TRBJ2-1, with 9 bases that match TRBD2. Specimen: blood. The CDR3 here is CSARGTSESGEQFF. CDR3 sequence (DNA): TGCAGTGCTAGAGGGACTAGCGAATCTGGTGAGCAGTTCTTC.